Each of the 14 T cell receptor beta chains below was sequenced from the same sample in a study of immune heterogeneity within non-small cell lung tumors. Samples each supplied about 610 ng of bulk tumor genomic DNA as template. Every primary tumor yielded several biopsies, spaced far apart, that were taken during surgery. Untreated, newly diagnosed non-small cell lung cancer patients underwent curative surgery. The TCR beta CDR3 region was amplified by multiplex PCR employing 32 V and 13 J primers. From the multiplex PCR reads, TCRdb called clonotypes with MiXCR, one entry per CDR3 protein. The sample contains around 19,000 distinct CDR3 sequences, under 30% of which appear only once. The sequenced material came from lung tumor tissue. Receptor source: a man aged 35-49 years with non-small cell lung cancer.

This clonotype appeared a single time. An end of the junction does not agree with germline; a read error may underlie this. The CDR3 here is CARSLGFEGVETQYF. The CDR3 bases are TGTGCCAGAAGCTTAGGTTTCGAAGGGGTAGAGACCCAGTACTTC. J is TRBJ2-5 and V is TRBV11-3; a possible D gene is TRBD1 (5 bases). CDR1 SGHNT and CDR2 YENEEA come from the germline V gene. The CDR3 is 15 residues long.

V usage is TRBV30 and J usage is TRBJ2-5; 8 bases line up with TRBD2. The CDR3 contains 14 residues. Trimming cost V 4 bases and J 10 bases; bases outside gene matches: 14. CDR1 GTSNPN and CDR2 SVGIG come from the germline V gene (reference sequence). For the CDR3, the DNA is TGTGCCTGGAATCCCACGAGCGGGGGAGTAGTCCAGTACTTC. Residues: CAWNPTSGGVVQYF.

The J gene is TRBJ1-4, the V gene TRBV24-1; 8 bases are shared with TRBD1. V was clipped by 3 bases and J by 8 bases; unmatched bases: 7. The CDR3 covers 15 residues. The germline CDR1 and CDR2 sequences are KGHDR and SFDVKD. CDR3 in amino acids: CATSDGSRGHEKLFF. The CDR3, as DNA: TGTGCCACCAGTGATGGTTCCAGGGGGCACGAAAAACTGTTTTTT.

The CDR3 nucleotides are TGTGCCAGCAGCCCGGGACAGGGGAAATACAATGAGCAGTTCTTC. Translated: CASSPGQGKYNEQFF. The V call is TRBV7-6, the J call TRBJ2-1, with 10 bases aligning to TRBD1. The CDR3 loop spans 15 amino acids. V trimming: 5 bases; J trimming: 4 bases; junction bases outside the gene matches: 5. The germline V gene encodes CDR1 SGHVS and CDR2 FNYEAQ.

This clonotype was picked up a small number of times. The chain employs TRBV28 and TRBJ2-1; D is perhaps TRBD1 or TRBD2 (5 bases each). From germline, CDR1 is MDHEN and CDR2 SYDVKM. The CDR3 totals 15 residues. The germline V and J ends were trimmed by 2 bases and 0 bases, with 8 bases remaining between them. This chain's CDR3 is CASSLAGSSYNEQFF. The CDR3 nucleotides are TGTGCCAGCAGTTTAGCAGGGAGCTCCTACAATGAGCAGTTCTTC.

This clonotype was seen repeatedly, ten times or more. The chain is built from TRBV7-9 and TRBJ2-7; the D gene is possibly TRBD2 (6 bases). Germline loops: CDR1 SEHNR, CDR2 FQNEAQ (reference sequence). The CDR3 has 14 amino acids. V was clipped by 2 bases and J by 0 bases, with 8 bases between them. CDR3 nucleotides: TGTGCCAGCAGCTTAAGGGACTCCTCCTACGAGCAGTACTTC. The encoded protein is CASSLRDSSYEQYF.

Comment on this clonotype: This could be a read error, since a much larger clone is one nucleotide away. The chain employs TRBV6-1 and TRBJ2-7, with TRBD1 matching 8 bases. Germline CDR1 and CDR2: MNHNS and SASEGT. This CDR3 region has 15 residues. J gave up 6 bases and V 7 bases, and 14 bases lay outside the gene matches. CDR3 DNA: TGTGCCAGCATTGGAGGACAGGGCGTCCCCCCCGAGCAGTACTTC. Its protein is CASIGGQGVPPEQYF.

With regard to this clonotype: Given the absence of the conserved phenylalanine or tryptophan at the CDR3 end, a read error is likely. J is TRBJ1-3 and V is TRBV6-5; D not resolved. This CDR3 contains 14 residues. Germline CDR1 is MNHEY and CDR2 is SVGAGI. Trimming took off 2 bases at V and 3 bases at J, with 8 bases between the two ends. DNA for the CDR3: TGTGCCAGCAGTTACCCAAGCAATGGAAACACCATATATCTT. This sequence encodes CASSYPSNGNTIYL.

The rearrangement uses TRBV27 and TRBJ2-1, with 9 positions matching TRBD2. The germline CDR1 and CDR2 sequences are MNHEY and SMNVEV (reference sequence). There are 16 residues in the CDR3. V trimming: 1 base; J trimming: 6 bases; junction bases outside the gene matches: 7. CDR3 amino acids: CASSLWAGGPCNEQFF. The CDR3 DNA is TGTGCCAGCAGTTTATGGGCGGGAGGGCCCTGCAATGAGCAGTTCTTC.

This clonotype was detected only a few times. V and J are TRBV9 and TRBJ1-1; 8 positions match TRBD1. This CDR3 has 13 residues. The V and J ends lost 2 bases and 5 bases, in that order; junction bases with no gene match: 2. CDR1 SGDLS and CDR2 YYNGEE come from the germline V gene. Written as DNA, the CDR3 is TGTGCCAGCAGCGTGGACAGGGAGACTGAAGCTTTCTTT. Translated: CASSVDRETEAFF.

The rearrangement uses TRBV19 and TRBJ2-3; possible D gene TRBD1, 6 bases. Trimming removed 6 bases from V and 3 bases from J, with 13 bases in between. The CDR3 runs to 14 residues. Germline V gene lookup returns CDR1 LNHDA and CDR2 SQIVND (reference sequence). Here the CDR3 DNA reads TGTGCCAGTAGAAAGGGGCAGGGGACAGATACGCAGTATTTT. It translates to CASRKGQGTDTQYF.

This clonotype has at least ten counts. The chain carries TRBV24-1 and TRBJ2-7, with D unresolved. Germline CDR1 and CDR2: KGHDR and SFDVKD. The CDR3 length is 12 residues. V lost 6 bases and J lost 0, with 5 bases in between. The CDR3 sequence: CATSKGSYEQYF. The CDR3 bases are TGTGCCACCAGTAAGGGCTCCTACGAGCAGTACTTC.

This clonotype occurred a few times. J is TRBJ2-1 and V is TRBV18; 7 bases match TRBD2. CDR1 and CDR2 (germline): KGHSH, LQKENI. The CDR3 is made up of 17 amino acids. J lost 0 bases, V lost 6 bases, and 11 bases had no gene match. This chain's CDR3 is CASSLVGLGSSYNEQFF. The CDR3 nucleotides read TGTGCCAGCTCCCTCGTAGGACTAGGGAGCTCCTACAATGAGCAGTTCTTC.

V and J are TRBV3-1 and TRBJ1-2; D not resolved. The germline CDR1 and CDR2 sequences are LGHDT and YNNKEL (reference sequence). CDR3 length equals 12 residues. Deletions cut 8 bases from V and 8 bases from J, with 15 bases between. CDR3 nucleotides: TGTGCCAGCTTCACCCGTGTTTTGGGCTACACCTTC. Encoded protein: CASFTRVLGYTF. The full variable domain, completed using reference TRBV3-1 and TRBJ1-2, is DTAVSQTPKYLVTQMGNDKSIKCEQNLGHDTMYWYKQDSKKFLKIMFSYNNKELIINETVPNRFSPKSPDKAHLNLHINSLELGDSAVYFCASFTRVLGYTFGSGTRLTVV.